These T cell receptor beta chains were read from a single sample in a study of metastatic and nonmetastatic thyroid tumors. With MiXCR, TCRdb reprocessed the PCR reads. Found here are 25,000 to 35,000 clones, roughly 25% of them singletons; the top ten hold around 9.6%. Source material: blood. These receptors all stem from a female donor with papillary thyroid cancer or a benign thyroid nodule (not recorded which). Some clones in this sample may be carry-over from other donors' samples. The CDR3 runs from the conserved cysteine through the conserved F or W. Size is omitted from some rows. Given values are once, few, many or a class for expanded clones.

CDR3aa: CASSLGITDTQYF; v_gene: TRBV7-8; abundance: many
CDR3aa: CASSEFGLSEQFF; v_gene: TRBV6-1; abundance: medium-sized
CDR3aa: CASSRLDRPNSPLHF; v_gene: TRBV18; abundance: many
CDR3aa: CASSSGGTDSYEQYF; v_gene: TRBV11-3; abundance: medium-sized
CDR3aa: CASSTWTGANTGELFF; v_gene: TRBV11-1; abundance: many
CDR3aa: CSARDQTVDSSPLHF; v_gene: TRBV20-1; abundance: many
CDR3aa: CAISAGMDREQYF; v_gene: TRBV10-3; abundance: few
CDR3aa: CASCIGEGAHTQYF; v_gene: TRBV5-1; abundance: -
CDR3aa: CASSLATGGGGNTIYF; v_gene: TRBV7-2; abundance: -
CDR3aa: CAISTDTSGLQETQYF; v_gene: TRBV10-3; abundance: many
CDR3aa: CSARPVSNPEAFF; v_gene: TRBV20-1; abundance: -
CDR3aa: CAGASTSLNYGYTF; v_gene: TRBV6-1; abundance: many
CDR3aa: CSARRQDTYEQYF; v_gene: TRBV20-1; abundance: -
CDR3aa: CASSPQPGLAGPYNEQFF; v_gene: TRBV7-3; abundance: once
CDR3aa: CASSSMSGEQYF; v_gene: TRBV11-3; abundance: -
CDR3aa: CASSYQPTGEDTEAFF; v_gene: TRBV6-2/TRBV6-3; abundance: -
CDR3aa: CASSLEGPIYNSPLHF; v_gene: TRBV7-3; abundance: many
CDR3aa: CASSQDFQGGKGGEKLFF; v_gene: TRBV4-3; abundance: -
CDR3aa: CSAPRGRVNTEAFF; v_gene: TRBV20-1; abundance: few
CDR3aa: CASSPLGQNTEAFF; v_gene: TRBV3-1; abundance: many
CDR3aa: CASDGTRWYEQFF; v_gene: TRBV5-8; abundance: many
CDR3aa: CASSVWTSGRDEQFF; v_gene: TRBV5-1; abundance: few
CDR3aa: CASSPPRASGGDNEQFF; v_gene: TRBV18; abundance: many
CDR3aa: CAIGLQGPSYEQYF; v_gene: TRBV10-3; abundance: medium-sized
CDR3aa: CASSQERTGTYEQYF; v_gene: TRBV4-2; abundance: many
CDR3aa: CASTSLGRGLHTEAFF; v_gene: TRBV28; abundance: medium-sized
CDR3aa: CASSEERASYEQYF; v_gene: TRBV11-2; abundance: once
CDR3aa: CSARTGNEKLFF; v_gene: TRBV20-1; abundance: -
CDR3aa: CASSPSRKNTEAFF; v_gene: TRBV28; abundance: -
CDR3aa: CSARGDSGANVLTF; v_gene: TRBV20-1; abundance: many
CDR3aa: CATSDTRWPTGELFF; v_gene: TRBV24-1; abundance: few
CDR3aa: CAISESGYGDEQYF; v_gene: TRBV10-3; abundance: -
CDR3aa: CASSIGLAGGVGKETQYF; v_gene: TRBV5-1; abundance: once
CDR3aa: CASRTTGGTGELFF; v_gene: TRBV2; abundance: -
CDR3aa: CSARGDRSYNEQFF; v_gene: TRBV20-1; abundance: many
CDR3aa: CAISEQRTSGYEQYF; v_gene: TRBV10-3; abundance: -
CDR3aa: CITRERTGYGYTF; v_gene: TRBV20-1; abundance: -
CDR3aa: CASSYPGLAGDYEQYF; v_gene: TRBV6-2/TRBV6-3; abundance: few
CDR3aa: CASSNSTSGRSTDTQYF; v_gene: TRBV7-2; abundance: many
CDR3aa: CASILMDGPTIYF; v_gene: TRBV2; abundance: -
CDR3aa: CASSAAGTGWSPLHF; v_gene: TRBV11-3; abundance: many
CDR3aa: CASSPTGPDKQYF; v_gene: TRBV6-1; abundance: once
CDR3aa: CASRATRGGTDTQYF; v_gene: TRBV6-1; abundance: many
CDR3aa: CASKGGGMVETQYF; v_gene: TRBV19; abundance: many
CDR3aa: CAISEGTSGIDTGELFF; v_gene: TRBV10-3; abundance: many
CDR3aa: CASSGVGQYEQYF; v_gene: TRBV2; abundance: few
CDR3aa: CASSSGGTSGRVAETQYF; v_gene: TRBV5-4; abundance: many
CDR3aa: CASSPSGIIDTQYF; v_gene: TRBV11-1; abundance: many
CDR3aa: CATRQGDSPLHF; v_gene: TRBV2; abundance: many
CDR3aa: CASSSQGSGQETQYF; v_gene: TRBV5-1; abundance: many
CDR3aa: CASSQDQWWAPQYF; v_gene: TRBV3-1; abundance: many
CDR3aa: CASTQAGGAEQFF; v_gene: TRBV6-1; abundance: medium-sized
CDR3aa: CASSQGLLSGNTIYF; v_gene: TRBV14; abundance: many
CDR3aa: CATSDPSRSETRYF; v_gene: TRBV24-1; abundance: -
CDR3aa: CSATRPWTGDGNTEAFF; v_gene: TRBV20-1; abundance: -
CDR3aa: CASNPGLTGANVLTF; v_gene: TRBV6-1; abundance: many
CDR3aa: CASAWSQTYNEQFF; v_gene: TRBV7-8; abundance: many
CDR3aa: CATSKGPSGGYEQYF; v_gene: TRBV24-1; abundance: many
CDR3aa: CASMVAGGSGHQPQHF; v_gene: TRBV6-2/TRBV6-3; abundance: -